Sequencing of this TCR beta chain was carried out in a study of shared clonotypes between healthy human individuals. This clone came up a few times. Unsorted PBMC samples were amplified in replicate PCRs containing about 300 ng DNA, some 30,000 T cell genomes. Unsorted PBMC DNA went through sequencing on ten immunoSEQ deep assay plates. Sequencing was performed with immunoSEQ multiplex PCR; in TCRdb, only in-frame clones are kept and a portion is missing. The sample contains fewer than 650,000 clones, around 78% of which appear only once. This receptor was taken from a woman aged 40 to 50 in good health. Some clones in this sample may be carry-over from other donors' samples. The specimen sequenced was PBMCs.

In nucleotides, the CDR3 is TGTGCCTGGGGACGGATTACTGAAGCTTTCTTT. Translating it yields CAWGRITEAFF. The chain has TRBV30 and TRBJ1-1, with unresolved D. This CDR3 has 11 residues. Per the germline V gene, CDR1 is GTSNPN and CDR2 is SVGIG (reference sequence). Trimming pared 5 bases from V and 5 bases from J, leaving 9 bases between.